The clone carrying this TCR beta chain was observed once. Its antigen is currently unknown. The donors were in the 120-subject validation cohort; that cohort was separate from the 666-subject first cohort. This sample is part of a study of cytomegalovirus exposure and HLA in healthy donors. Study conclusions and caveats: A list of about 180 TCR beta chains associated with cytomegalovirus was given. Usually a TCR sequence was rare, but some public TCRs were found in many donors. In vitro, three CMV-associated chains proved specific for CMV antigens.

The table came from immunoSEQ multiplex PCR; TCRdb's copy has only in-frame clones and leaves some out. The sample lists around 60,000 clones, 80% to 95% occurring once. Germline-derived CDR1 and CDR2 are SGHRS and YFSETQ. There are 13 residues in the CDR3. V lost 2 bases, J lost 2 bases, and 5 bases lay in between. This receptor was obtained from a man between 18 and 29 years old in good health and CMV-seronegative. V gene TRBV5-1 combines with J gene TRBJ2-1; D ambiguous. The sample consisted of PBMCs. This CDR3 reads CASSFDTYNEQFF. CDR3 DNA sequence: TGCGCCAGCAGCTTTGACACCTACAATGAGCAGTTCTTC.